This TCR beta chain is from a study of shared clonotypes between healthy human individuals. Overall study: Per donor, three plates held CD4 naive cells, three held CD4 memory, two held CD8 naive and one held CD8 memory.

Some clones are missing from TCRdb's copy, which holds only in-frame ones; the method was immunoSEQ multiplex PCR. The sample carries 1.5 million to 1.9 million clones, 95% to 99% recorded once. CDR3 length equals 15 residues. Germline V gene data show CDR1 as GTSNPN and CDR2 as SVGIG (reference sequence). V lost 5 bases and J lost 3, with 16 bases in between. The TCR comes from a man between 25 and 39 years old in good health. The sequenced material came from naive CD4+ T cells sorted from blood. Subset denoted: CD45RA+ positively selected. The chain couples TRBV30 to TRBJ1-4; weak D call: TRBD1 (5 bases). The CDR3 bases are TGTGCCTGGCACCCCCCGGGACGAGCTAATGAAAAACTGTTTTTT. Amino acids: CAWHPPGRANEKLFF.